The 27 T cell receptor beta chains below all came from one sample that was sequenced in a study of blood T cell repertoires in COVID-19. Clones were read by immunoSEQ multiplex PCR, and TCRdb kept only the in-frame ones, dropping some. The repertoire holds approximately 70,000 clones, with more than 75% as singletons. The sequencing sample was made of peripheral blood. These receptor sequences come from a woman between 65 and 79 years old with acute or convalescent COVID-19.

The chain joins TRBV2 to TRBJ1-5; unclear D gene. Trimming cost V 5 bases and J 2 bases, with 13 bases left between them. This CDR3 is built from 15 residues. Germline loops: CDR1 SNHLY, CDR2 FYNNEI. The DNA for the CDR3 is TGTGCCAGCAGTACGGAGGGCCCGGGCAATCAGCCCCAGCATTTT. Translated: CASSTEGPGNQPQHF.

This chain uses TRBV7-2 with TRBJ2-1, with 7 bases aligning to TRBD1. CDR3 length: 19 residues. The junction had 17 bases not matched to a gene; V was cut back by 6 bases and J by 0 bases. The germline V gene encodes CDR1 SGHTA and CDR2 FQGNSA. Written as DNA, the CDR3 is TGTGCCAGCAGTTCAGGGGGAAGTAGCTTCTCCCGCTCCTACAATGAGCAGTTCTTC. Translated, it gives CASSSGGSSFSRSYNEQFF.

This chain joins TRBV7-9 and TRBJ1-1, with D hard to call. The CDR3 extends over 13 amino acids. Per germline, CDR1 SEHNR and CDR2 FQNEAQ (reference sequence). Deletions cut 6 bases from V and 0 bases from J, with 8 bases between. CDR3 DNA: TGTGCCAGCAGGTCCTCTATGAACACTGAAGCTTTCTTT. It specifies CASRSSMNTEAFF.

The chain combines TRBV7-2 with TRBJ1-1; the match to TRBD1 covers 7 bases. CDR1 is SGHTA, CDR2 FQGNSA, per germline. The CDR3 is 14 residues long. Germline trimming cut 1 base from V and 6 bases from J; bases unmatched to any gene: 5. CDR3 DNA sequence: TGTGCCAGCAGCTTAGTAGGGACAGCCCCTGAAGCTTTCTTT. Protein product: CASSLVGTAPEAFF.

V is TRBV7-2 and J is TRBJ1-6, with D maybe TRBD1 (6 bases). This CDR3 region has 15 residues. V was pared by 5 bases and J by 6 bases, with 14 bases between. Germline CDR1 reads SGHTA; CDR2 reads FQGNSA. The CDR3 loop reads CASSATGSGNSPLHF. The CDR3 region has the DNA TGTGCCAGCAGCGCAACAGGGTCTGGTAATTCACCCCTCCACTTT.

V is TRBV30 and J is TRBJ2-1, with D perhaps matching TRBD1 (5 bases). Trimming shortened V by 4 bases and J by 8 bases, and 15 bases separated the two germline ends. The CDR3 has 13 residues. In germline, CDR1 is GTSNPN, CDR2 SVGIG (reference sequence). The CDR3 loop is CAWTKGFRDEQFF. In DNA, the CDR3 is TGTGCCTGGACAAAGGGGTTTAGGGATGAGCAGTTCTTC.

The chain has TRBV11-3 and TRBJ2-2; the D is unclear. Germline CDR1 and CDR2: SGHNT and YENEEA. V lost 4 bases, J lost 4 bases, and 4 bases lay in between. This CDR3 is built from 12 residues. The CDR3 loop is CASSSGTGELFF. DNA of the CDR3: TGTGCCAGCAGCTCGGGCACCGGGGAGCTGTTTTTT. Together with reference TRBV11-3 and TRBJ2-2, the CDR3 gives the full variable domain: EAGVVQSPRYKIIEKKQPVAFWCNPISGHNTLYWYLQNLGQGPELLIRYENEEAVDDSQLPKDRFSAERLKGVDSTLKIQPAELGDSAVYLCASSSGTGELFFGEGSRLTVL.

The chain joins TRBV5-1 to TRBJ2-1; TRBD2 agrees at 7 bases. This CDR3 has 16 residues. Germline CDR1 is SGHRS and CDR2 is YFSETQ. V shed 3 bases, J shed 7 bases, and the junction held 13 bases outside the gene matches. Here the CDR3 DNA reads TGCGCCAGCAGCTCCGGAATAGCGGGTGGGAAAAATGAGCAGTTCTTC. Protein sequence: CASSSGIAGGKNEQFF.

The V and J genes are TRBV11-2 and TRBJ1-1, with 7 bases fitting TRBD1. The germline CDR1 and CDR2 sequences are SGHAT and FQNNGV. V gave up 6 bases and J gave up 2 bases; unmatched junction bases: 6. CDR3 size: 14 residues. The CDR3 spells CASREGAGNTEAFF. CDR3 sequence (DNA): TGTGCCAGCAGAGAGGGGGCAGGAAACACTGAAGCTTTCTTT.

This clone was counted between two and nine times. The V and J genes are TRBV6-2 or TRBV6-3 and TRBJ2-5; TRBD1 matches at 9 bases. Germline CDR1 is MNHEY and CDR2 is SVGEGT. The CDR3 has 14 amino acids. J gave up 7 bases and V 2 bases, and 5 bases lay outside the gene matches. Written as DNA, the CDR3 is TGTGCCAGCAGTTACGGGACAGGGAAGGGGACCCAGTACTTC. Its protein product is CASSYGTGKGTQYF.

The table lists this clone with a count of one. At one of its ends the junction is not consistent with the germline gene, which may arise from a read error. The chain joins TRBV4-3 to TRBJ1-3; 8 bases match TRBD1. The CDR3 length is 13 residues. Germline values: CDR1 LGHNA, CDR2 YSLEER. The CDR3 here is CASSQDSGQGASF. The CDR3 nucleotides are TGCGCCAGCAGCCAAGACTCGGGGCAGGGGGCCTCCTTT.

This rearrangement joins TRBV6-5 to TRBJ2-3; the match to TRBD2 covers 9 bases. Germline loops: CDR1 MNHEY, CDR2 SVGAGI. V shed 6 bases, J shed 0 bases, and the junction held 4 bases outside the gene matches. The CDR3 spans 15 residues. The CDR3 DNA sequence: TGTGCCAGCAGCGTGACTAGCGGAAGCACAGATACGCAGTATTTT. Amino acids: CASSVTSGSTDTQYF.

The V and J genes are TRBV7-2 and TRBJ2-3, with 8 bases lining up with TRBD2. The CDR3 is 17 residues long. CDR1 and CDR2 (germline): SGHTA, FQGNSA. Losses at the gene ends were 3 bases for V and 1 base for J; bases not matched to a gene: 9. In DNA, the CDR3 is TGTGCCAGCAGCTTTATAACGAGCGGGAGAGGCACAGATACGCAGTATTTT. Protein sequence: CASSFITSGRGTDTQYF.

The genes are TRBV7-6 and TRBJ1-3; perhaps TRBD1 as D (5 bases). The CDR3 is made up of 18 amino acids. V shed 1 base and J shed 0 bases, with 16 bases lying between them. Germline V CDR1 and CDR2: SGHVS, FNYEAQ. DNA of the CDR3: TGTGCCAGCAGCTTAGTTCGACAGACTCTCAGCTCTGGAAACACCATATATTTT. Its protein is CASSLVRQTLSSGNTIYF.

The chain joins TRBV6-2 or TRBV6-3 to TRBJ2-3; 9 bases are a match to TRBD1. The CDR3 spans 15 residues. Looked up from germline, CDR1 is MNHEY and CDR2 is SVGEGT. V lost 4 bases and J lost 3; bases outside the gene matches: 5. CDR3 loop: CASSSGTGYTDTQYF. CDR3 DNA sequence: TGTGCCAGCAGTTCCGGGACAGGGTATACAGATACGCAGTATTTT.

The chain has TRBV6-5 and TRBJ1-2; 8 nucleotides agree with TRBD1. This CDR3 comprises 14 residues. Trimming removed 7 bases from V and 4 bases from J; junction bases left unmatched: 8. Germline CDR1 is MNHEY and CDR2 is SVGAGI. The CDR3 spells CASISDRAPYGYTF. The CDR3 DNA reads as TGTGCCAGCATTTCGGACAGGGCGCCCTATGGCTACACCTTC.

This rearrangement joins TRBV6-5 to TRBJ2-1; TRBD2 is a possible D gene (5 bases). V lost 4 bases and J 4 bases, leaving 14 bases between the germline ends. This CDR3 comprises 15 residues. Looked up from germline, CDR1 is MNHEY and CDR2 is SVGAGI. For the CDR3, the DNA is TGTGCCAGCAGTTCCGCGGAGCCGGGGTACAATGAGCAGTTCTTC. This codes for CASSSAEPGYNEQFF.

This chain uses TRBV6-5 with TRBJ1-5; 9 bases fit TRBD1. V shed 4 bases and J 7 bases; nucleotides not matched to a gene: 2. The germline V gene encodes CDR1 MNHEY and CDR2 SVGAGI. This CDR3 spans 13 amino acids. The CDR3 region has the DNA TGTGCCAGCAGTTGGGACAGGGTACAGCCCCAGCATTTT. Amino acids: CASSWDRVQPQHF.

V is TRBV29-1 and J is TRBJ2-1, with D tentatively TRBD2 (5 bases). The V and J ends lost 0 bases and 12 bases respectively, with 6 bases between them. Germline V lookup: CDR1 SQVTM, CDR2 ANQGSEA. The CDR3 sequence is 10 residues long. The DNA of the CDR3 is TGCAGCGTTGAAGAGAGGGCGCAGTTCTTC. Protein sequence: CSVEERAQFF.

The genes are TRBV9 and TRBJ1-3; no reliable D call. Deletions cut 0 bases from V and 0 bases from J, with 7 bases between. CDR3 size: 15 residues. Germline CDR1 reads SGDLS; CDR2 reads YYNGEE. This CDR3 is CASSVDLNSGNTIYF. The DNA of the CDR3 is TGTGCCAGCAGCGTAGACTTAAACTCTGGAAACACCATATATTTT. The full variable domain, in which reference TRBV9 and TRBJ1-3 provide the parts outside the CDR3, is DSGVTQTPKHLITATGQRVTLRCSPRSGDLSVYWYQQSLDQGLQFLIQYYNGEERAKGNILERFSAQQFPDLHSELNLSSLELGDSALYFCASSVDLNSGNTIYFGEGSWLTVV.

This clone was found a few times. The chain joins TRBV14 to TRBJ2-7; 8 bases are a match to TRBD1. There are 15 residues in the CDR3. CDR1 and CDR2 (germline): SGHDN, FVKESK. V was clipped by 4 bases and J by 4 bases; unmatched bases: 9. The CDR3 reads CASSLSGTGPYEQYF. The CDR3 nucleotides are TGTGCCAGCAGCCTTTCCGGGACAGGTCCTTACGAGCAGTACTTC.

This rearrangement joins TRBV3-1 (or the pseudogene TRBV3-2) to TRBJ2-4; D perhaps matches TRBD2 (6 bases). Germline V gives CDR1 LGHDT, CDR2 YNNKEL (reference sequence). The CDR3 is 15 residues long. V was cut by 4 bases and J by 2 bases, with 12 bases left in between. CDR3 in amino acids: CASSPTGGTKNIQYF. CDR3 bases: TGTGCCAGCAGCCCTACCGGGGGAACCAAAAACATTCAGTACTTC.

This clone was seen a handful of times. The same CDR3 is also encoded by other DNA sequences in this sample. The chain has TRBV12-3 or TRBV12-4 and TRBJ1-2, with D possibly TRBD1 on 6 matching bases. The CDR3 consists of 13 residues. With 3 bases removed from V and 8 bases from J, the gap between germline ends came to 13 bases. The CDR3 here is CASSLGQGIGYTF. CDR3 coding DNA: TGTGCCAGCAGTTTGGGTCAGGGGATCGGCTACACCTTC.

V and J are TRBV3-1 (or the pseudogene TRBV3-2) and TRBJ1-5; D unclear. V was cut by 3 bases and J by 0 bases, with 9 bases left in between. The CDR3 runs 15 residues. The germline V gene encodes CDR1 LGHDT and CDR2 YNNKEL (reference sequence). The CDR3 here is CASSHSPTSNQPQHF. The CDR3 bases are TGTGCCAGCAGCCATAGTCCCACTAGCAATCAGCCCCAGCATTTT.

This chain uses TRBV28 with TRBJ2-2, with 7 bases fitting TRBD1. Germline CDR1 and CDR2: MDHEN and SYDVKM. The CDR3 loop spans 15 amino acids. The trim removed 2 bases at V and 6 bases at J, leaving 6 bases unmatched. CDR3 loop: CASSLTSGGSGELFF. Written as DNA, the CDR3 is TGTGCCAGCAGTTTAACGTCAGGGGGTTCCGGGGAGCTGTTTTTT.

The chain recombines TRBV6-5 with TRBJ2-3; 8 nucleotides agree with TRBD2. Germline loops: CDR1 MNHEY, CDR2 SVGAGI. V gave up 5 bases and J gave up 0 bases; unmatched junction bases: 4. The CDR3 sequence is 15 residues long. CDR3 coding DNA: TGTGCCAGCAGTCCTAGCGGGCAAAGCACAGATACGCAGTATTTT. This codes for CASSPSGQSTDTQYF.

The genes are TRBV5-1 and TRBJ2-2, with 9 bases lining up with TRBD1. The CDR3 runs 16 residues. Losses at the gene ends were 6 bases for V and 4 bases for J; bases not matched to a gene: 10. The V gene's germline CDR1 is SGHRS and CDR2 YFSETQ. In nucleotides, the CDR3 is TGCGCCAGCACCGGTGGGGACAGGGTAGTCACCGGGGAGCTGTTTTTT. It yields the protein CASTGGDRVVTGELFF.